Below, one T cell receptor beta chain is given with its context. Original processing notes: Amplification from reference gene primers served as the basis for estimated nucleated cell counts. The repertoire was sequenced with immunoSEQ multiplex PCR; TCRdb's copy has only in-frame clones and lacks some. The V and J calls and clone size are taken from that table; D and trimming were inferred from the DNA. The sample holds roughly 200,000 clones, about three quarters seen once. The source of the sample is a study of blood T cell repertoires in COVID-19. Study at large: Donors in the United States, Italy and Spain gave samples during acute or convalescent COVID-19.

The CDR3 has 15 residues. The V gene's germline CDR1 is KGHSH and CDR2 LQKENI. After removal of 4 bases from V and 2 bases from J, the junction contained 5 bases not matched to a gene. J is TRBJ2-7 and V is TRBV18; 10 bases fit TRBD1. The TCR comes from a woman aged 50 to 65 with active or convalescent COVID-19. The specimen was peripheral blood. DNA of the CDR3: TGTGCCAGCTCACGGGACAGGGGTGCAACCTACGAGCAGTACTTC. Residues: CASSRDRGATYEQYF.